This TCR beta chain was identified in a study of blood T cells in healthy people across ages. Study-wide results and caveats: PBMCs left unsorted prevented a conclusive naive versus antigen-experienced comparison. When set beside aged donors, long-lived donors presented more naive CD4+ cells and higher diversity.

As concerns this clonotype: Its antigen is currently unknown.

It was with a sample-barcoded 5' primer and a J-beta primer mix that a second PCR of roughly 7 to 12 cycles was run. Each cDNA molecule, via a template-switch adaptor with 12 random nucleotides, was tagged. TCRdb recomputed calls from the 5' RACE reads with MiXCR, one row per CDR3 protein. The table shows hundreds of thousands of distinct CDR3 sequences, with around 26% occurring only once. Researchers isolated at least 7 million PBMCs per sample. The CDR3 is 16 residues long. The germline CDR1 and CDR2 sequences are MNHNS and SASEGT. V was clipped by 4 bases and J by 10 bases, with 25 bases between them.

The gene calls are TRBV6-1 and TRBJ2-5, with a tentative D call TRBD1 (6 bases). The material sequenced was blood. The TCR sequence derives from a woman aged 80 or over in good health. As DNA, the CDR3 is TGTGCCAGCAGTGCACCAAGGGGGACCGGGTGGGGTGGCCAGTACTTC. Translating it yields CASSAPRGTGWGGQYF.